This T cell receptor (beta chain) derives from a study of T cell repertoires in cytomegalovirus infection. General study findings and limits: Of the TCR beta families, the public ones yielded a cumulative frequency that identified carriers of CMV plus the relevant HLA.

This clonotype was recorded at least ten times. Its target is unknown. Germline values: CDR1 MNHEY, CDR2 SMNVEV (reference sequence). The CDR3 length is 14 residues. V dropped 1 base and J dropped 4 bases, with 11 bases sitting between them. MiXCR, run by TCRdb on the reads, gives a single entry per CDR3 protein. The sample shows around 750,000 distinct CDR3 sequences, roughly 33% of them seen only once. The genes are TRBV27 and TRBJ2-7; D perhaps matches TRBD1 (6 bases). The sample consisted of cultured CD8+ T cells from PBMCs, taken from culture after CMV antigen stimulation. This sequence was found in a human donor in good health (CMV status not recorded). Some clones in this sample may be carry-over from other donors' samples. CDR3 DNA sequence: TGTGCCAGCAGTTTATTGGCAGGGGCTTACGAGCAGTACTTC. Translated, it gives CASSLLAGAYEQYF.